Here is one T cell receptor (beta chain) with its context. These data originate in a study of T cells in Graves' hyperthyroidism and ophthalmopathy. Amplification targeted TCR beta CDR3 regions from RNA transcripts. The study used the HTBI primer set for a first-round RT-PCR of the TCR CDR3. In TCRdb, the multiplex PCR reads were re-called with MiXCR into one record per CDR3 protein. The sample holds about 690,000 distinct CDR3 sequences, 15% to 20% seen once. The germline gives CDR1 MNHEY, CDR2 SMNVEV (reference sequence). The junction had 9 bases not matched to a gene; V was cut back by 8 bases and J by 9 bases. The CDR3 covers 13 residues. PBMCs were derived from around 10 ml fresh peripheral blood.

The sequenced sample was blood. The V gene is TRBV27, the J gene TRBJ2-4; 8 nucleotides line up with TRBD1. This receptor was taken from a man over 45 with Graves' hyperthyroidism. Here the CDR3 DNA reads TGTGCCAGCCAGAGGCAGGGGGCATCCATTCAGTACTTC. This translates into CASQRQGASIQYF.